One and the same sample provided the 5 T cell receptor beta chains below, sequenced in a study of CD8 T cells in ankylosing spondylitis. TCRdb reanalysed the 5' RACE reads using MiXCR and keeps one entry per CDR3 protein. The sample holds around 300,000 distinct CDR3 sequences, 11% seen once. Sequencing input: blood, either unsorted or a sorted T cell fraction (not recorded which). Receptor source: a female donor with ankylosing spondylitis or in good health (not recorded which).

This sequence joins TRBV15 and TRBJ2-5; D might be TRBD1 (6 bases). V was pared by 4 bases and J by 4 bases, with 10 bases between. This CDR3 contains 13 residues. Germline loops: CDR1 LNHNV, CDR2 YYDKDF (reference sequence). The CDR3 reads CATSTTGRETQYF. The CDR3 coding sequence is TGTGCCACCAGCACGACAGGTCGAGAGACCCAGTACTTC.

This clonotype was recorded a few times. Written as DNA, the CDR3 is TGCGCCAGCAGCTTGTCCGGACAGGGTGACGCTTTCTTT. It encodes CASSLSGQGDAFF. The chain has TRBV5-1 and TRBJ1-1; 8 bases agree with TRBD1. The CDR3 totals 13 residues. Trimming cost V 1 base and J 11 bases; bases outside gene matches: 7. The germline gives CDR1 SGHRS, CDR2 YFSETQ.

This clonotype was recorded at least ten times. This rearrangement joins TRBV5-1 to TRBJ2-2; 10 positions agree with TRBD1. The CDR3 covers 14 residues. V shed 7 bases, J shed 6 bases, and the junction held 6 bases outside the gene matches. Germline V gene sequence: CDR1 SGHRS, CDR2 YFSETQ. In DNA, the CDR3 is TGCGCCAGCTCCCGGGACAGGGGACCCGGGGAGCTGTTTTTT. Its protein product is CASSRDRGPGELFF. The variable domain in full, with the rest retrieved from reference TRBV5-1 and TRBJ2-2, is KAGVTQTPRYLIKTRGQQVTLSCSPISGHRSVSWYQQTPGQGLQFLFEYFSETQRNKGNFPGRFSGRQFSNSRSEMNVSTLELGDSALYLCASSRDRGPGELFFGEGSRLTVL.

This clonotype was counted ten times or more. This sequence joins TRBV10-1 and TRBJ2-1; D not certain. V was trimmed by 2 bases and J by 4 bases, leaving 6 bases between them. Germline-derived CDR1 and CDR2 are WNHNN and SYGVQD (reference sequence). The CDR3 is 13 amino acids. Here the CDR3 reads CASSEHGYNEQFF. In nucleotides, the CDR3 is TGCGCCAGCAGTGAGCACGGATACAATGAGCAGTTCTTC.

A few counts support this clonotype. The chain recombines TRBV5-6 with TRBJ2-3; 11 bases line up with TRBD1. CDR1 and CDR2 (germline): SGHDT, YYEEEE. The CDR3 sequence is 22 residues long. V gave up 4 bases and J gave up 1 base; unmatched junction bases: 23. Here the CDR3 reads CASSPRPPKDRGRNNCTDTQYF. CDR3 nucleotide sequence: TGTGCCAGCAGCCCTAGGCCCCCCAAGGACAGGGGGCGGAACAATTGCACAGATACGCAGTATTTT.